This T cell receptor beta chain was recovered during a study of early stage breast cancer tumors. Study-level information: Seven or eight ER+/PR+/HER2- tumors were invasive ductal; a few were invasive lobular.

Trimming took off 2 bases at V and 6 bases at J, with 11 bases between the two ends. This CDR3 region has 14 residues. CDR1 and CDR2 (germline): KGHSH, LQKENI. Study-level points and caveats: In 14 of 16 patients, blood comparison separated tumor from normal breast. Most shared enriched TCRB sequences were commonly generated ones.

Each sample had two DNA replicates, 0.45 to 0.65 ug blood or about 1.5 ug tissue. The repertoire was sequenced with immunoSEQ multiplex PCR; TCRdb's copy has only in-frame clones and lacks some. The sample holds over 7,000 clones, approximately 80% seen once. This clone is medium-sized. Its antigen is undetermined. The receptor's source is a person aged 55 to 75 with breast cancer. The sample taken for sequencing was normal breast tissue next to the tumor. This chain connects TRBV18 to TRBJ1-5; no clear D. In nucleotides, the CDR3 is TGTGCCAGCTCACCAATAGCGTTAAGTCAGCCCCAGCATTTT. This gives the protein CASSPIALSQPQHF.